Each of the 10 T cell receptor beta chains below was sequenced from the same sample in a study of early T cells in non-severe SARS-CoV-2 infection. TCRdb passed the 5' RACE reads through MiXCR, listing each CDR3 protein once. The repertoire holds roughly 69,000 distinct CDR3 sequences, with roughly 10% as singletons. This sample comprised whole blood, obtained at baseline. Source of these receptors: an adult who was a healthcare worker with PCR-confirmed SARS-CoV-2 infection or an uninfected control (not recorded which).

This clonotype was seen a few times. The V and J genes are TRBV6-6 and TRBJ1-1; 9 bases are a match to TRBD1. Germline V gene sequence: CDR1 MNHNY, CDR2 SVGAGI (reference sequence). V gave up 5 bases and J gave up 7 bases; unmatched junction bases: 2. The CDR3 is made up of 12 amino acids. CDR3 in DNA: TGTGCCAGCAGTGACAGGGGGTTTGAAGCTTTCTTT. This codes for CASSDRGFEAFF.

This clonotype was picked up many times. The gene calls are TRBV6-1 and TRBJ1-2; D is possibly TRBD1 (5 bases). CDR1 and CDR2 (germline): MNHNS, SASEGT. Trimming left V 5 bases short and J 4 bases short, with 20 bases between. This CDR3 region has 16 residues. The CDR3 sequence is CASSPTVPGVGYGYTF. The CDR3 DNA sequence: TGTGCCAGCAGTCCAACCGTACCGGGGGTCGGCTATGGCTACACCTTC.

This clonotype was recorded many times. The J gene is TRBJ2-1, the V gene TRBV12-3 or TRBV12-4; 10 nucleotides line up with TRBD2. This CDR3 spans 15 amino acids. J lost 6 bases, V lost 5 bases, and 7 bases had no gene match. The CDR3 region has the DNA TGTGCCAGCAGTCAAGCGGGGGGGTCTGTCAATGAGCAGTTCTTC. Amino acid sequence: CASSQAGGSVNEQFF.

Concerning this clonotype: A read error may explain this, as a much larger clone is one base away. The gene calls are TRBV7-6 and TRBJ2-7, with 7 positions matching TRBD1. The CDR3 sequence is 14 residues long. Germline V CDR1 and CDR2: SGHVS, FNYEAQ. The CDR3 sequence: CVSSLGGQTYEQYF. The CDR3 bases are TGTGTCAGCAGCTTAGGGGGACAGACCTACGAGCAGTACTTC.

This clonotype was seen ten or more times. The chain links TRBV9 to TRBJ1-6; weak D call: TRBD1 (5 bases). V was trimmed by 2 bases and J by 9 bases, leaving 15 bases between them. The CDR3 runs to 15 residues. The germline V gene encodes CDR1 SGDLS and CDR2 YYNGEE. CDR3 nucleotide sequence: TGTGCCAGCAGCGTCTCCCAGGGTGGGGGTTCACCCCTCCACTTT. It translates to CASSVSQGGGSPLHF. Based on the CDR3 plus reference TRBV9 and TRBJ1-6, the full variable domain is DSGVTQTPKHLITATGQRVTLRCSPRSGDLSVYWYQQSLDQGLQFLIQYYNGEERAKGNILERFSAQQFPDLHSELNLSSLELGDSALYFCASSVSQGGGSPLHFGNGTRLTVT.

The chain combines TRBV28 with TRBJ1-4, with 7 bases aligning to TRBD1. The CDR3 has 14 residues. V lost 6 bases, J lost 4 bases, and 5 bases stayed unmatched. Germline V CDR1 and CDR2: MDHEN, SYDVKM. The CDR3 DNA is TGTGCCAGCAGCTCGGGACAGTTTAATGAAAAACTGTTTTTT. It codes for CASSSGQFNEKLFF.

In this sample, this clonotype turned up many times. The chain couples TRBV7-2 to TRBJ2-1; tentatively, D is TRBD1 (5 bases). The germline V and J ends were trimmed by 4 bases and 4 bases, with 8 bases remaining between them. The CDR3 extends over 13 amino acids. Germline CDR1 reads SGHTA; CDR2 reads FQGNSA. As DNA, the CDR3 is TGTGCCAGCAGCTACAACAGGTACAATGAGCAGTTCTTC. Translated, it gives CASSYNRYNEQFF.

This clonotype was found once. The junction differs from germline at one of its ends, possibly a read error. This rearrangement joins TRBV20-1 to TRBJ2-7, with 7 positions matching TRBD1. Germline values: CDR1 DFQATT, CDR2 SNEGSKA (reference sequence). This CDR3 comprises 14 residues. For the CDR3, the DNA is TGCAGTGCTAGCTTACCGGACAGGACCTACGAGCGGTACTTC. It yields the protein CSASLPDRTYERYF.

This clonotype appeared a few times. The V call is TRBV5-1, the J call TRBJ2-3; TRBD1 matches 10 bases. This CDR3 spans 13 amino acids. Germline CDR1 is SGHRS and CDR2 is YFSETQ. V dropped 5 bases and J dropped 9; count of bases not matched to a gene: 6. The CDR3 DNA follows: TGCGCCAGCAGTGACCGGGGACAGGGGACGCAGTATTTT. This gives the protein CASSDRGQGTQYF.

This clonotype occurred many times. Written as DNA, the CDR3 is TGCAGTGGCCCACAGTCGCACACCGGGGAGCTGTTTTTT. The encoded protein is CSGPQSHTGELFF. The chain is built from TRBV20-1 and TRBJ2-2; D unresolved. V lost 7 bases to trimming and J lost 3 bases, with 12 bases between them. The germline gives CDR1 DFQATT, CDR2 SNEGSKA (reference sequence). The CDR3 spans 13 residues.